The present entry profiles one T cell receptor (beta chain) with its context. What this receptor recognizes is not known. Within one base of it there is no much larger clone, and no base qualities were kept. Measured from the cysteine to the phenylalanine, the CDR3 is 14 residues long. The retained sequence is limited to the CDR3, 42 bases, with the frame set at the first base. V loses 5 bases at its end and J loses 2 bases; junction bases beyond the gene matches: 5. CDR1 SGHTA and CDR2 FQGNSA were looked up in the germline V gene. One collaborating source in Seattle enrolled patients while the patients were actively infected and followed the patients over time throughout the course of disease. Whole blood was collected in K2EDTA tubes by collaborating institutions according to the institutions' own protocols. Collaborator samples were shipped for TCRbeta analysis as frozen whole blood, isolated PBMCs, or DNA extracted from either sample type.

The data originate from a study of blood T cell repertoires in COVID-19 (dated by TCRdb to the early 2020s). Study-level background: Samples covering the acute and convalescent phases of COVID-19 were provided by collaborators in the United States, Italy and Spain. Deeply sampled blood TCRbeta repertoires from subjects exposed to, actively infected with, or recovered from COVID-19 were included in the dataset. The prospective study material was composed of cDNA or gDNA derived from T cells, B-cell-depleted T cells, or PBMCs. Where available, HLA class I and class II types were obtained from metadata supplied by the sample provider rather than from assay-based typing. A de-identified subject ID, COVID-19 status, age in years and sex were almost always included in the sample metadata. Samples came from the ongoing ImmuneRACE study (first 160 participants) plus 1,254 subjects from 6 global collaborators. The repertoires were made available in a free public database intended to serve as a resource for research on the immune response to SARS-CoV-2.

TCRbeta CDR3 regions were amplified from genomic DNA using the immunoSEQ Assay, a bias-controlled multiplex PCR. The authors' pipeline ran thus. The number of nucleated cells in each sample was estimated from the amplification of reference gene primers within the assay. To quantify the absolute abundance of each unique TCRbeta CDR3 rearrangement, sequence reads were collapsed and filtered. Productive Simpson clonality was computed per sample as the square root of Simpson's diversity index over productive rearrangements. The clones in this table, taken by TCRdb from immuneACCESS, are in-frame only. Not every clone is retained; where verified, under half of the shortfall comes from an unresolved V gene, and the cause of the rest is unknown. V, J and clone size are those of that table, while D and trimming were read from the DNA. The table for this sample lists about 200,000 clones; 88% of them were counted only once. In total, the top ten clones hold roughly a sixth of the sample.

The paper's findings and limits, for the study overall: Clinical and demographic metadata were provided uncurated, with the amount varying by source and participant.

Material: peripheral blood. Recombination connected TRBV7-2 to TRBJ2-7; the junction holds 8 bases that match TRBD1. This clonotype was sampled from a man in his fifties with COVID-19, enrolled during active disease. In nucleotides, the sequence is TGTGCCAGCAGCCCCGACAGGGGTCCCTACGAGCAGTACTTC. This is translated as CASSPDRGPYEQYF. When the CDR3 is completed using the reference TRBV7-2 and TRBJ2-7 genes on either side, the full variable domain is GAGVSQSPSNKVTEKGKDVELRCDPISGHTALYWYRQSLGQGLEFLIYFQGNSAPDKSGLPSDRFSAERTGGSVSTLTIQRTQQEDSAVYLCASSPDRGPYEQYFGPGTRLTVT.